This passage covers 6 T cell receptor beta chains from one sample sequenced in a study of regulatory T cells in long-lasting Graves disease. For TCR beta, libraries came from iRepertoire HTBI primers and Arm-PCR of CDR3 regions. Each CDR3 protein gets one entry after TCRdb re-called the multiplex PCR reads with MiXCR. The sample consists of some 500,000 distinct CDR3 sequences, approximately 12% of them appearing once. Time point given: newly diagnosed GD, antithyroid drugs for less than 3 months. After RNA was extracted from PBMCs, the TCR library was made from it. The sample also formed part of further work on T cells in Graves' hyperthyroidism and ophthalmopathy.

The sample here was peripheral blood mononuclear cells (PBMCs), taken at new diagnosis, from a patient treated with antithyroid drugs. These receptors came from a man in his thirties or forties with Graves disease.

The V and J genes are TRBV5-1 and TRBJ1-1; 9 nucleotides match TRBD1. Germline values: CDR1 SGHRS, CDR2 YFSETQ. The CDR3 spans 16 residues. J was trimmed by 5 bases and V by 5 bases; bases with no gene match: 13. In DNA form, the CDR3 reads TGCGCCAGCAGACGCGTTACAGGGGGCGAGAGGACTGAAGCTTTCTTT. This gives the protein CASRRVTGGERTEAFF.

The chain employs TRBV27 and TRBJ2-7; tentative D call: TRBD2 (5 bases). Trimming pared 5 bases from V and 6 bases from J, leaving 14 bases between. CDR3 length equals 13 residues. The V gene's germline CDR1 is MNHEY and CDR2 SMNVEV (reference sequence). The CDR3 DNA sequence: TGTGCCAGCAGTCTCGCAGTAGGGAGCGAGCAGTACTTC. This encodes CASSLAVGSEQYF.

This clonotype appeared a few times. This chain links TRBV10-3 with TRBJ2-1, with 7 positions matching TRBD2. The CDR3 spans 16 residues. Germline V gene lookup returns CDR1 ENHRY and CDR2 SYGVKD. Trimming removed 0 bases from V and 7 bases from J; junction bases left unmatched: 9. CDR3 amino acids: CAISESEVAGGNEQFF. The CDR3 DNA reads TGTGCCATCAGTGAGTCGGAGGTAGCGGGTGGGAATGAGCAGTTCTTC.

This clonotype was picked up many times. The rearrangement uses TRBV11-1 and TRBJ2-7, with D unclear. CDR3 length equals 11 residues. Germline V lookup: CDR1 SGHAT, CDR2 FQDESV (reference sequence). Trimming left V 4 bases short and J 6 bases short, with 7 bases between. CDR3 in amino acids: CASSYDGEQYF. The CDR3, as DNA: TGTGCCAGCAGCTACGACGGCGAGCAGTACTTC.

This clonotype has at least ten counts. This rearrangement joins TRBV24-1 to TRBJ1-1, with D possibly being TRBD1 (5 bases). V was trimmed by 2 bases and J by 3 bases, leaving 12 bases between them. From germline, CDR1 is KGHDR and CDR2 SFDVKD. The CDR3 spans 15 residues. The CDR3 loop reads CATSDYGHFYTEAFF. In nucleotides, the CDR3 is TGTGCCACCAGTGATTACGGACATTTCTACACTGAAGCTTTCTTT.

V and J are TRBV25-1 and TRBJ1-5; D not certain. Germline values: CDR1 MGHDK, CDR2 SYGVNS. V was clipped by 6 bases and J by 9 bases, with 12 bases between them. The length of the CDR3 is 12 residues. CDR3 coding DNA: TGTGCCAGCAGGACGGGTTTAGGGCCCCAGCATTTT. Protein: CASRTGLGPQHF.